This T cell receptor (beta chain) is drawn from a study of tumor and adjacent non-tumor tissue in lung cancer. Looking at the study overall: Patients were aged about 31 to 76, 10 men and about five women, stage I to III.

No cell sorting was done before RNA was extracted from the tissue. Distant lung tissue was collected more than 3 cm away from the tumor edge. Germline lookup yields CDR1 SGHAT and CDR2 FQDESV (reference sequence). The CDR3 is 15 residues long. Between the trimmed V and J ends, which lost 2 bases and 4 bases, there was a span of 12 bases. The library came from three nested PCR rounds adapted from ARM-PCR protocols. One entry per CDR3 protein, called by TCRdb with MiXCR from the multiplex PCR reads. The sample includes about 100,000 distinct CDR3 sequences, over 55% of them seen just once. Study-level results: Tumor repertoires had a smaller top 100 clone share than normal lung.

Many counts were recorded for this clonotype. The antigen is unknown. The receptor was derived from a man aged 25-45 years with non-small cell lung cancer. Sequencing was carried out using distant non-tumor lung tissue. The chain joins TRBV11-1 to TRBJ2-1; D remains ambiguous. The CDR3, as DNA: TGTGCCAGCAGCTTACTGCCGCACAATTACAATGAGCAGTTCTTC. It is translated as CASSLLPHNYNEQFF.